The 32 T cell receptor beta chains below all came from one sample that was sequenced in a study of beta chain features in type 1 diabetes. Study outcomes and limitations: The study found moderately but significantly shorter TCRB CDR3s in all four CD4+ subsets of Type 1 diabetes patients.

Antigen specificity for these receptors is unknown. Expressed TCRB transcripts were sequenced because the isolated RNA had all been reverse transcribed beforehand. Clones were sequenced by immunoSEQ multiplex PCR, and TCRdb holds only the in-frame ones, with some missing. Among about 660,000 clones listed, around 15% were seen once. Sequenced input: naive CD4+ T cells from blood. The receptors were sampled from a man aged 18 to 29 with type 1 diabetes.

The table lists this clone with a few counts. V and J are TRBV10-3 and TRBJ2-4; no reliable D call. The germline CDR1 and CDR2 sequences are ENHRY and SYGVKD. V lost 2 bases to trimming and J lost 1 base, with 0 bases between them. The CDR3 totals 12 residues. The CDR3 loop is CAISEAKNIQYF. The CDR3 DNA reads as TGTGCCATCAGTGAGGCCAAAAACATTCAGTACTTC.

This clone was found a few times. V is TRBV30 and J is TRBJ1-1; D gene uncertain. CDR1 GTSNPN and CDR2 SVGIG come from the germline V gene (reference sequence). This CDR3 comprises 14 residues. The V end lost 0 bases, the J end lost 0 bases, and 8 bases lay between the germline ends. This CDR3 is CAWSVRAMNTEAFF. In DNA form, the CDR3 reads TGTGCCTGGAGTGTACGGGCCATGAACACTGAAGCTTTCTTT.

The chain combines TRBV6-5 with TRBJ2-1; 7 nucleotides line up with TRBD2. The ends lost 5 bases at V and 5 bases at J; junction bases unmatched: 9. CDR1 is MNHEY and CDR2 is SVGAGI in the germline V gene. The CDR3 is 15 amino acids. CDR3 amino acids: CASSGHGLVDNEQFF. DNA for the CDR3: TGTGCCAGCAGTGGGCATGGACTAGTGGACAATGAGCAGTTCTTC.

This sequence joins TRBV6-6 and TRBJ1-2; D is ambiguous. CDR3 size: 12 residues. Looked up from germline, CDR1 is MNHNY and CDR2 is SVGAGI (reference sequence). Trimming cost V 8 bases and J 4 bases, with 11 bases left between them. CDR3 protein: CASRRTAYGYTF. Here the CDR3 DNA reads TGTGCCAGCCGACGGACGGCCTATGGCTACACCTTC.

A few counts support this clone. The CDR3 reads CASSLSGTPPDEQFF. CDR3 bases: TGTGCCAGCAGTTTATCAGGGACCCCGCCCGATGAGCAGTTCTTC. V usage is TRBV27 and J usage is TRBJ2-1; D possibly matches TRBD1 or TRBD2 (5 bases each). Germline V gene sequence: CDR1 MNHEY, CDR2 SMNVEV (reference sequence). The V end was cut by 0 bases, the J end by 8 bases, with 14 bases between. The CDR3 extends over 15 amino acids.

V and J are TRBV5-4 and TRBJ2-3; either TRBD1 or TRBD2 may supply D (5 bases each). Germline CDR1 is SGHNT and CDR2 is YYREEE (reference sequence). The CDR3 covers 14 residues. The germline V and J ends were trimmed by 4 bases and 2 bases, with 11 bases remaining between them. In DNA, the CDR3 is TGTGCCAGCAGCGGCCGAGGGGTCACAGATACGCAGTATTTT. Translated: CASSGRGVTDTQYF.

This chain links TRBV6-5 with TRBJ2-3; no reliable D call. Trimming took 0 bases from V and 0 from J, leaving 4 bases between them. CDR3 length equals 14 residues. Per the germline V gene, CDR1 is MNHEY and CDR2 is SVGAGI. The CDR3 protein is CASSYSESTDTQYF. The CDR3 coding sequence is TGTGCCAGCAGTTACTCGGAGAGCACAGATACGCAGTATTTT.

This clone was found a few times. This chain joins TRBV28 and TRBJ2-6, with D possibly TRBD1 on 6 matching bases. Per germline, CDR1 MDHEN and CDR2 SYDVKM. The CDR3 contains 16 residues. The ends were cut back, 4 bases at V and 9 bases at J, with 19 bases in the middle. The CDR3 reads CASSYPRPGEDNVLTF. In DNA form, the CDR3 reads TGTGCCAGCAGTTACCCCCGCCCAGGGGAAGACAACGTCCTGACTTTC. Full variable domain (missing parts from reference TRBV28 and TRBJ2-6): DVKVTQSSRYLVKRTGEKVFLECVQDMDHENMFWYRQDPGLGLRLIYFSYDVKMKEKGDIPEGYSVSREKKERFSLILESASTNQTSMYLCASSYPRPGEDNVLTFGAGSRLTVL.

With regard to this clone: Other DNA sequences in this sample translate to the same CDR3. J is TRBJ2-2 and V is TRBV5-1; the D is unclear. Germline V gene lookup returns CDR1 SGHRS and CDR2 YFSETQ. The CDR3 runs to 14 residues. Trimming pared 0 bases from V and 4 bases from J, leaving 7 bases between. CDR3 bases: TGCGCCAGCAGCTTGGCTGGGGTCACCGGGGAGCTGTTTTTT. Translated: CASSLAGVTGELFF.

The chain couples TRBV11-1 to TRBJ2-1, with D uncertain. The CDR3 is 16 residues long. Germline-derived CDR1 and CDR2 are SGHAT and FQDESV (reference sequence). V was cut by 5 bases and J by 5 bases, with 19 bases left in between. In nucleotides, the CDR3 is TGTGCCAGCAGCCCTCGTTCGGAGTGGGGTCACAATGAGCAGTTCTTC. Amino acid sequence: CASSPRSEWGHNEQFF. The variable domain in full, with the rest retrieved from reference TRBV11-1 and TRBJ2-1, is EAEVAQSPRYKITEKSQAVAFWCDPISGHATLYWYRQILGQGPELLVQFQDESVVDDSQLPKDRFSAERLKGVDSTLKIQPAELGDSAMYLCASSPRSEWGHNEQFFGPGTRLTVL.

This clone was detected a few times. The J gene is TRBJ1-1, the V gene TRBV6-1; D remains ambiguous. This CDR3 has 11 amino acids. The V and J ends lost 6 bases and 5 bases respectively, with 7 bases between them. Germline V CDR1 and CDR2: MNHNS, SASEGT. The CDR3 loop is CASSFHTEAFF. The DNA for the CDR3 is TGTGCCAGCAGCTTCCATACTGAAGCTTTCTTT.

This clone was picked up a small number of times. The same CDR3 arises from other DNA sequences in this sample as well. The chain employs TRBV6-5 and TRBJ2-3, with D hard to call. Germline V lookup: CDR1 MNHEY, CDR2 SVGAGI. The V gene lost 2 bases and the J gene lost 1 base, with 4 bases spanning the gap. The CDR3 loop spans 13 amino acids. CDR3 nucleotide sequence: TGTGCCAGCAGTTACCCTGGCACAGATACGCAGTATTTT. Its translation is CASSYPGTDTQYF.

The chain's CDR3 is CAIRRGEASTGELFF. CDR3 DNA sequence: TGTGCCATCAGGAGGGGGGAGGCAAGCACCGGGGAGCTGTTTTTT. The V gene is TRBV10-3, the J gene TRBJ2-2; the D gene could be TRBD1 or TRBD2 (6 bases each). V was clipped by 6 bases and J by 4 bases, with 15 bases between them. This CDR3 has 15 amino acids. CDR1 ENHRY and CDR2 SYGVKD come from the germline V gene.

This clone showed up just a few times. V is TRBV9 and J is TRBJ2-1, with D hard to call. Germline V gives CDR1 SGDLS, CDR2 YYNGEE. V lost 2 bases and J lost 0, with 9 bases in between. This CDR3 is 15 amino acids long. CDR3 sequence (DNA): TGTGCCAGCAGCGTCCTACCATTCTCCTACAATGAGCAGTTCTTC. It specifies CASSVLPFSYNEQFF.

This clone was picked up a small number of times. The chain joins TRBV29-1 to TRBJ2-1; the match to TRBD1 covers 9 bases. Trimming removed 4 bases from V and 4 bases from J; junction bases left unmatched: 5. The CDR3 totals 14 residues. The V gene's germline CDR1 is SQVTM and CDR2 ANQGSEA. CDR3 DNA: TGCAGCGTTGCAGACAGGGGGGGTTACAATGAGCAGTTCTTC. Amino acid sequence: CSVADRGGYNEQFF.

The genes are TRBV25-1 and TRBJ1-2; D unresolved. The CDR3 totals 12 residues. V lost 1 base to trimming and J lost 8 bases, with 8 bases between them. In germline, CDR1 is MGHDK, CDR2 SYGVNS. The CDR3 spells CASSESWSGYTF. The CDR3 DNA is TGTGCCAGCAGTGAATCGTGGAGCGGCTACACCTTC.

This chain connects TRBV4-3 to TRBJ2-1, with D tentatively TRBD2 (6 bases). CDR3 size: 13 residues. Germline V gene data show CDR1 as LGHNA and CDR2 as YSLEER. Trimming removed 5 bases at V and 4 bases at J, with 9 bases between. Here the CDR3 reads CASSSGLYNEQFF. Here the CDR3 DNA reads TGCGCCAGCAGCTCGGGACTTTACAATGAGCAGTTCTTC.

This rearrangement joins TRBV7-2 to TRBJ2-1; 7 bases fit TRBD2. The germline CDR1 and CDR2 sequences are SGHTA and FQGNSA. The CDR3 spans 14 residues. V lost 6 bases to trimming and J lost 0 bases; unmatched junction nucleotides: 2. The CDR3 DNA is TGTGCCAGCAGATCTAGCGGCTCCTACAATGAGCAGTTCTTC. Amino acids: CASRSSGSYNEQFF.

The table lists this clone with a few counts. This chain connects TRBV2 to TRBJ1-1; tentatively, D is TRBD1 (5 bases). Per the germline V gene, CDR1 is SNHLY and CDR2 is FYNNEI. Trimming took 6 bases from V and 3 from J, leaving 20 bases between them. This CDR3 is 16 amino acids long. CDR3: CASSARDVHGDTEAFF. The CDR3 region has the DNA TGTGCCAGCAGCGCCAGGGACGTTCACGGGGACACTGAAGCTTTCTTT.

V is TRBV7-2 and J is TRBJ2-1; 9 nucleotides line up with TRBD2. CDR1 is SGHTA, CDR2 FQGNSA, per germline. With V trimmed by 3 bases and J by 7 bases, 7 bases remained unmatched. The CDR3 extends over 15 amino acids. The CDR3 spells CASSLGAGGSNEQFF. CDR3 nucleotide sequence: TGTGCCAGCAGCTTGGGAGCGGGAGGATCAAATGAGCAGTTCTTC.

The V call is TRBV2, the J call TRBJ1-2; D gene ambiguous. The V and J ends lost 8 bases and 2 bases respectively, with 9 bases between them. This CDR3 spans 12 amino acids. From germline, CDR1 is SNHLY and CDR2 FYNNEI. The CDR3 bases are TGTGCCAGCCTGGATCTCAACTATGGCTACACCTTC. As protein: CASLDLNYGYTF.

A few counts support this clone. This rearrangement joins TRBV25-1 to TRBJ2-1, with TRBD2 matching 11 bases. With 4 bases clipped from V and 5 bases from J, the junction kept 10 bases outside the gene matches. Germline-derived CDR1 and CDR2 are MGHDK and SYGVNS. This CDR3 has 17 residues. The DNA of the CDR3 is TGTGCCAGCAGTGTATATTTTAGCGGGAGGGCCGACAATGAGCAGTTCTTC. Its translation: CASSVYFSGRADNEQFF. Complete variable domain (other parts from reference TRBV25-1 and TRBJ2-1): EADIYQTPRYLVIGTGKKITLECSQTMGHDKMYWYQQDPGMELHLIHYSYGVNSTEKGDLSSESTVSRIRTEHFPLTLESARPSHTSQYLCASSVYFSGRADNEQFFGPGTRLTVL.

This chain joins TRBV11-2 and TRBJ1-2, with D uncertain. CDR1 SGHAT and CDR2 FQNNGV come from the germline V gene. The length of the CDR3 is 12 residues. V lost 3 bases and J lost 4, with 6 bases in between. The CDR3 sequence: CASSLGFYGYTF. CDR3 nucleotide sequence: TGTGCCAGCAGCTTGGGTTTCTATGGCTACACCTTC.

V gene TRBV30 combines with J gene TRBJ1-4; 10 bases fit TRBD1. This CDR3 comprises 14 residues. The trim removed 3 bases at V and 6 bases at J, leaving 4 bases unmatched. In germline, CDR1 is GTSNPN, CDR2 SVGIG (reference sequence). The CDR3 loop reads CAWSRQGAHEKLFF. In nucleotides, the CDR3 is TGTGCCTGGAGCCGACAGGGGGCCCATGAAAAACTGTTTTTT.

V gene TRBV6-5 combines with J gene TRBJ2-5; D unresolved. From germline, CDR1 is MNHEY and CDR2 SVGAGI. Trimming took 0 bases from V and 2 from J, leaving 10 bases between them. The CDR3 covers 15 residues. The CDR3 nucleotides are TGTGCCAGCAGTTACTCGATTCCTAGTCAAGAGACCCAGTACTTC. Encoded protein: CASSYSIPSQETQYF.

For this clone: At the DNA level, this CDR3 is encoded by other sequences in the same sample as well. This chain connects TRBV5-1 to TRBJ2-3; a possible D gene is TRBD1 (5 bases). The CDR3 consists of 14 residues. Germline V gives CDR1 SGHRS, CDR2 YFSETQ. Trimming removed 0 bases at V and 2 bases at J, with 7 bases between. CDR3 residues: CASSLGQLTDTQYF. In DNA form, the CDR3 reads TGCGCCAGCAGCTTGGGACAGCTCACAGATACGCAGTATTTT.

This clone was recorded a few times. The V call is TRBV7-2, the J call TRBJ1-2; unclear D gene. CDR3 length: 15 residues. V lost 3 bases to trimming and J lost 4 bases, with 15 bases between them. CDR1 is SGHTA and CDR2 is FQGNSA in the germline V gene. The CDR3 nucleotides are TGTGCCAGCAGCTTCGGCCCCGGCCGGATCTATGGCTACACCTTC. This translates into CASSFGPGRIYGYTF.

The genes are TRBV20-1 and TRBJ2-4; the D gene could be TRBD1 or TRBD2 (5 bases each). The CDR3 covers 11 residues. V was clipped by 2 bases and J by 12 bases, with 11 bases between them. CDR1 is DFQATT and CDR2 is SNEGSKA in the germline V gene (reference sequence). The CDR3 DNA is TGCAGTGCTAGATCGGGGACCGATCAGTACTTC. As protein: CSARSGTDQYF.

The chain employs TRBV7-9 and TRBJ2-7; unclear D gene. Per the germline V gene, CDR1 is SEHNR and CDR2 is FQNEAQ (reference sequence). The V end was cut by 4 bases, the J end by 6 bases, with 16 bases between. This CDR3 region has 14 residues. The CDR3, as DNA: TGTGCCAGCAGCTCTGCTCACGCTCGGATCGAGCAGTACTTC. Translating it yields CASSSAHARIEQYF. The full variable domain, completed using reference TRBV7-9 and TRBJ2-7, is DTGVSQNPRHKITKRGQNVTFRCDPISEHNRLYWYRQTLGQGPEFLTYFQNEAQLEKSRLLSDRFSAERPKGSFSTLEIQRTEQGDSAMYLCASSSAHARIEQYFGPGTRLTVT.

In its sample, this clone was seen a few times. The chain joins TRBV5-1 to TRBJ2-2, with D perhaps matching TRBD1 (5 bases). The germline V gene encodes CDR1 SGHRS and CDR2 YFSETQ. Deletions cut 4 bases from V and 2 bases from J, with 12 bases between. The CDR3 spans 15 residues. In nucleotides, the CDR3 is TGCGCCAGCAGCCCCCTGGGGCCCAACACCGGGGAGCTGTTTTTT. It encodes CASSPLGPNTGELFF. The full variable domain, rest sourced from reference TRBV5-1 and TRBJ2-2, is KAGVTQTPRYLIKTRGQQVTLSCSPISGHRSVSWYQQTPGQGLQFLFEYFSETQRNKGNFPGRFSGRQFSNSRSEMNVSTLELGDSALYLCASSPLGPNTGELFFGEGSRLTVL.

This clone was picked up a small number of times. V usage is TRBV5-1 and J usage is TRBJ2-7; D may be TRBD1 or TRBD2 (5 bases each). V lost 6 bases and J lost 2, with 15 bases in between. Germline V gene lookup returns CDR1 SGHRS and CDR2 YFSETQ. This CDR3 contains 14 residues. The CDR3 nucleotides are TGCGCCAGCACCCCCGGGACGGGACCCTACGAGCAGTACTTC. Translated, it gives CASTPGTGPYEQYF.

The rearrangement uses TRBV7-2 and TRBJ1-2; tentatively, D is TRBD1 (5 bases). The CDR3 contains 14 residues. Germline values: CDR1 SGHTA, CDR2 FQGNSA. Trimming took off 7 bases at V and 5 bases at J, with 17 bases between the two ends. DNA of the CDR3: TGTGCCAGCAACTACCGGGGGTTGGGATATGGCTACACCTTC. Translation: CASNYRGLGYGYTF.